One T cell receptor beta chain is described in this entry. Its antigen specificity is not known. Base qualities are not recorded, but no much larger clone differs from it by a single base. The immunoSEQ assay was used to generate TCR beta chain sequences from genomic DNA. From the authors' description of their analysis: CDR3 sequences that did not begin with the conserved framework cysteine at position 104 were removed manually. To get clonality, the normalized Shannon's Diversity Index was subtracted from one, giving values from 0 (maximal diversity) to 1 (oligoclonal). Chi-squared comparison-of-proportions tests assessed whether the same CDR3 differed in frequency between samples, such as brain versus blood. Public clonotypes were identified through searches of immuneACCESS, and similarity to known antiviral clonotypes was evaluated with the VDJdb browser. Here the immuneACCESS table is served through TCRdb, limited to in-frame sequences with V and J called. Missing clones are a known gap in these copies; in checked studies unresolved V genes cover under half, and the rest lacks a known reason. The V and J calls and clone size come from that table; D and trimming were worked out from the DNA. The sample data list approximately 77,000 clones, and approximately 94% of these were observed just once. About 1.4% of the sample is held by the ten biggest clonotypes.

The germline V gene (reference sequence) gives CDR1 as GTSNPN and CDR2 as SVGIG. V trim: 0 bases; J trim: 1 base; unmatched bases: 1. The CDR3 holds 14 amino acids from the cysteine to the phenylalanine. Of all the DNA, just the CDR3 is kept, 42 bases in frame from base 1. The sample's time point label, in plain terms: resected brain tissue, or blood drawn just prior to surgery. The surgery cases that showed the highest brain T cell transcript signatures were chosen for TCR beta chain sequencing of brain tissue, and of blood when it was available. Patients had been treated with at least one anti-epileptic drug before surgery. The TCR-sequenced patients were children whose drug-resistant epilepsy was caused by tuberous sclerosis complex, focal cortical dysplasia, Rasmussen encephalitis or hemimegalencephaly. The Monarch genomic DNA purification kit was used to extract bulk genomic DNA from unsorted brain tissue and whole blood.

The data were taken from a study of brain T cells in children with intractable seizures (dated by TCRdb to the early 2020s). Background on the whole study: Resected brain tissue from over 50 pediatric epilepsy surgery cases was initially screened for immune gene transcripts with a NanoString immunology panel. Among the approximately twelve selected surgery cases, pre-surgery blood was additionally sequenced for eight, leaving four cases with brain tissue only.

The full study reports these points: Viral specificity was inferred only from CDR3 sequence similarity, and patients' HCMV serostatus was unknown. Because sequencing depth differed between pre- and post-surgery blood, the absence of clones from the pre-surgery sample may reflect undersampling.

The sequence is built from TRBV30 and TRBJ1-1, with 8 junctional bases fitting TRBD1. The TCR comes from a boy under three years old with tuberous sclerosis and intractable seizures. The specimen was peripheral blood, collected at surgery. The DNA sequence reads TGTGCCTGGAGTGTACAGGGGGGGAACACTGAAGCTTTCTTT. This is translated as CAWSVQGGNTEAFF.